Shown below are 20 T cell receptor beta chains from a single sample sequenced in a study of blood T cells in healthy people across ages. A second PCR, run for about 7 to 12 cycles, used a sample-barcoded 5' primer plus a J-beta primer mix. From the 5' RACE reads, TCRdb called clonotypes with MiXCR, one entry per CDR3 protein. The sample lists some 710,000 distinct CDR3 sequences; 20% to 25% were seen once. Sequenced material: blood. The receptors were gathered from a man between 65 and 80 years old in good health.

CDR3 protein: CASSFGTGSTEAFF. CDR3 nucleotide sequence: TGCGCCAGCAGTTTCGGGACAGGGTCTACTGAAGCTTTCTTT. The chain combines TRBV5-1 with TRBJ1-1, with 9 bases identical to TRBD1. The CDR3 has 14 residues. The germline V gene has CDR1 SGHRS and CDR2 YFSETQ. After removal of 5 bases from V and 5 bases from J, the junction contained 7 bases not matched to a gene.

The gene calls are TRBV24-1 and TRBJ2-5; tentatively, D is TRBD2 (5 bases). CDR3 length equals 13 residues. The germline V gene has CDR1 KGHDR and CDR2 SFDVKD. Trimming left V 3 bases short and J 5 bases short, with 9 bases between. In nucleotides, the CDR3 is TGTGCCACCAGTGATCAGACGGGGGAGACCCAGTACTTC. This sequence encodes CATSDQTGETQYF.

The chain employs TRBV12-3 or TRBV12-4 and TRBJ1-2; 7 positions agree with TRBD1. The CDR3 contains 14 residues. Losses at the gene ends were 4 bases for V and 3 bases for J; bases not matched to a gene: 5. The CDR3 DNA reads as TGTGCCAGCAGTTCTCGACAGGGTGACTATGGCTACACCTTC. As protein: CASSSRQGDYGYTF.

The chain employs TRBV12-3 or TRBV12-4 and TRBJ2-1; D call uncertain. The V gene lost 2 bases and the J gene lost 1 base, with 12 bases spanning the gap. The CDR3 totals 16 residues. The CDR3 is CASSLSWIGSYNEQFF. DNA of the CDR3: TGTGCCAGCAGTTTATCGTGGATAGGGTCCTACAATGAGCAGTTCTTC.

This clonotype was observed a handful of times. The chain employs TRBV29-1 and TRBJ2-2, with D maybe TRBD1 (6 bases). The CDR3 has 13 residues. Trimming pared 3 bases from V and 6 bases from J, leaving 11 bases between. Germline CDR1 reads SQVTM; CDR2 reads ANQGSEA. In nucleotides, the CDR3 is TGCAGCGTTGAGCGAACAGGGTCCGGGGAGCTGTTTTTT. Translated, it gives CSVERTGSGELFF.

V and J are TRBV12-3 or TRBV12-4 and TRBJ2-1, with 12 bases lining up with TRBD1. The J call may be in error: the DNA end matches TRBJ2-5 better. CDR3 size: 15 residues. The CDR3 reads CASSIGTGGVETQYF. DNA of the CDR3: TGTGCCAGCAGTATCGGGACAGGGGGCGTAGAGACCCAGTACTTC.

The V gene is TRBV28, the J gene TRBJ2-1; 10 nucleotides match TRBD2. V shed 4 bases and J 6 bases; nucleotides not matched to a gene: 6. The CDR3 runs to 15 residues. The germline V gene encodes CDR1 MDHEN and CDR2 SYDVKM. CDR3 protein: CASSSPASGGNEQFF. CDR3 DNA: TGTGCCAGCAGTTCCCCGGCTAGCGGGGGCAATGAGCAGTTCTTC.

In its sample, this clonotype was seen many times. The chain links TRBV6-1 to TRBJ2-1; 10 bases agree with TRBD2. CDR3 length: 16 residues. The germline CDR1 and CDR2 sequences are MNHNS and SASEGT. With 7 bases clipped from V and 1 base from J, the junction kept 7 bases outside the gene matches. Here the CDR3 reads CASNRLAGASYNEQFF. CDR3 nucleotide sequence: TGTGCCAGCAATAGGCTAGCGGGGGCGTCCTACAATGAGCAGTTCTTC.

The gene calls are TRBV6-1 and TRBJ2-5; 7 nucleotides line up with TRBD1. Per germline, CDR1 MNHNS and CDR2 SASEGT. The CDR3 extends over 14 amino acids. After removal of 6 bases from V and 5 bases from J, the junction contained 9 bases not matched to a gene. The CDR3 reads CASRPTGVAETQYF. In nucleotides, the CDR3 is TGTGCCAGCAGGCCTACAGGGGTTGCTGAGACCCAGTACTTC.

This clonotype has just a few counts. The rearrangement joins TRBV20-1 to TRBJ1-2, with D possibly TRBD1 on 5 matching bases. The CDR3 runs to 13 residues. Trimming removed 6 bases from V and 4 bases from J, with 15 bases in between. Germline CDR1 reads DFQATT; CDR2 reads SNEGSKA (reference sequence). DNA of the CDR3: TGCAGTGCGGCCCTCAGGGAGGGCTATGGCTACACCTTC. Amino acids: CSAALREGYGYTF.

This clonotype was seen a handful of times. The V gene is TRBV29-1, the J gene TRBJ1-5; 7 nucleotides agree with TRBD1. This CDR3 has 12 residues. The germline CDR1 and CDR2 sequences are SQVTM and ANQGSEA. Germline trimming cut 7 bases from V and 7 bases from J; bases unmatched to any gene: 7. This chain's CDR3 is CSAGQVGQPQHF. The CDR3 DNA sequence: TGCAGCGCCGGACAGGTGGGGCAGCCCCAGCATTTT.

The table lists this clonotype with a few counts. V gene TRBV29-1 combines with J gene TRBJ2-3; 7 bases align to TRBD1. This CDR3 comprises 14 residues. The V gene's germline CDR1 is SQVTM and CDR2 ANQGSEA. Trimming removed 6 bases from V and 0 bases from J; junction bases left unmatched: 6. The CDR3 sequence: CSVLGQISTDTQYF. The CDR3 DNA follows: TGCAGCGTCCTGGGACAGATCAGCACAGATACGCAGTATTTT.

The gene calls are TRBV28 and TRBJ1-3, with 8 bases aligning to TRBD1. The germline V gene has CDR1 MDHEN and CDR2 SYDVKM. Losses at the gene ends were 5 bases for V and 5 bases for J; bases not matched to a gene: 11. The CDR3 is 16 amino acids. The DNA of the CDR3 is TGTGCCAGCAGTCTAAGCGGACAGGGTGGGAGAAACACCATATATTTT. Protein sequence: CASSLSGQGGRNTIYF.

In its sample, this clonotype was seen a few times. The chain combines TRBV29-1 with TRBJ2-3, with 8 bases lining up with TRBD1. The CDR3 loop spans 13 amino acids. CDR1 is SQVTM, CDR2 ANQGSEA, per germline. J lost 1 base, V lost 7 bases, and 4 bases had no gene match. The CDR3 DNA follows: TGCAGCGAAGGACAGGGCCGCACAGATACGCAGTATTTT. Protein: CSEGQGRTDTQYF.

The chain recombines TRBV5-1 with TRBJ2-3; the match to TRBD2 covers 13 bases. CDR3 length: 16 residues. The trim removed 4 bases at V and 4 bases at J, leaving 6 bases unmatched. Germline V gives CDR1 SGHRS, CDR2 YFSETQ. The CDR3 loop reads CASSPGLAGASDTQYF. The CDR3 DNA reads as TGCGCCAGCAGCCCAGGACTAGCGGGAGCCTCAGATACGCAGTATTTT.

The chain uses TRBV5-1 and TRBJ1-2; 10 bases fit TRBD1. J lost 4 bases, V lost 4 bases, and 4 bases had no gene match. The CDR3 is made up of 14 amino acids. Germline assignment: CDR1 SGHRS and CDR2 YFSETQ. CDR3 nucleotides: TGCGCCAGCAGCACGGGACAGGGGAGCTATGGCTACACCTTC. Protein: CASSTGQGSYGYTF.

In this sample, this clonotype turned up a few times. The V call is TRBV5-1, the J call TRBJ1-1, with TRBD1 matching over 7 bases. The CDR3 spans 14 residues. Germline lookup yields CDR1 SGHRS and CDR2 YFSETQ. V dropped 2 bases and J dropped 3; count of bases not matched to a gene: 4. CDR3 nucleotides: TGCGCCAGCAGCTTTACAGGACAGGACACTGAAGCTTTCTTT. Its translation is CASSFTGQDTEAFF.

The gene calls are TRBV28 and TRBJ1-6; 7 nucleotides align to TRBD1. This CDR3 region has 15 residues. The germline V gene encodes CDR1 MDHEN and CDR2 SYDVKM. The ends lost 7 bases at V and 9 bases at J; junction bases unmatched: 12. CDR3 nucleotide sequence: TGTGCCAGCATCATTGGAGGGCAGGGGGTTTCACCCCTCCACTTT. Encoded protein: CASIIGGQGVSPLHF.

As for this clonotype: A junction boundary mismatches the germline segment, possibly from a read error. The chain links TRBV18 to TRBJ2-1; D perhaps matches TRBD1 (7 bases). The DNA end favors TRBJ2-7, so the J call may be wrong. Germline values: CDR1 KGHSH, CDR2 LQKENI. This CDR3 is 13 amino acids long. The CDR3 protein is CARSPGGGSEQYF. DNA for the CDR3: TGTGCCCGCTCACCAGGGGGAGGCAGCGAGCAGTACTTC.

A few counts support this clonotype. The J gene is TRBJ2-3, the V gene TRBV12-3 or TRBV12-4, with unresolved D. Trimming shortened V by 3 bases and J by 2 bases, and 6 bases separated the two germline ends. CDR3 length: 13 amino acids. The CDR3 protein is CASSFQPTDTQYF. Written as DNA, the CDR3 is TGTGCCAGCAGTTTCCAGCCCACAGATACGCAGTATTTT.